Listed below are T cell receptor beta chains from one sample, sequenced in a study of blood T cell repertoires in COVID-19. TCRdb keeps only in-frame clones here, not all; method: immunoSEQ multiplex PCR. The sample includes 69,000 or so clones, under 90% of them seen just once. The sample comprised peripheral blood. All receptors come from a man aged 50-59 years with COVID-19, enrolled during active disease. CDR3s include the opening cysteine and the closing phenylalanine or tryptophan. D genes are given only for firm matches. A clone size is listed for some rows: how often the clone was seen (once, few, many), or a class if it is expanded.

length: 15
V: TRBV5-5
D: .
J: TRBJ1-2
size: .
DNA: TGTGCCAGCAGCTTCGTCTTGGAGAAGGACTATGGCTACACCTTC
CDR3: CASSFVLEKDYGYTF

length: 14
V: TRBV2
D: .
J: TRBJ1-1
size: .
DNA: TGTGCCAGCAGTGAATATACATTGAACACTGAAGCTTTCTTT
CDR3: CASSEYTLNTEAFF

length: 17
V: TRBV19
D: TRBD2
J: TRBJ2-2
size: .
DNA: TGTGCCAGTAGCCGGACTAGCGGGGGGGCCGACACCGGGGAGCTGTTTTTT
CDR3: CASSRTSGGADTGELFF

length: 17
V: TRBV2
D: .
J: TRBJ1-6
size: .
DNA: TGTGCCAGCAGGGAGACCGAAGGACAGATCTTAGGTTCACCCCTCCACTTT
CDR3: CASRETEGQILGSPLHF

length: 15
V: TRBV6-5
D: TRBD2
J: TRBJ2-7
size: once
DNA: TGTGCCAGCAGTTACTCGGCGGGGGGGCTCTACGAGCAGTACTTC
CDR3: CASSYSAGGLYEQYF

length: 15
V: TRBV5-4
D: TRBD2
J: TRBJ2-3
size: .
DNA: TGTGCCAGCAGCTTCGAGGCGGGGGGTCGGGATACGCAGTATTTT
CDR3: CASSFEAGGRDTQYF

length: 16
V: TRBV7-9
D: .
J: TRBJ2-7
size: once
DNA: TGTGCCAGCAGCTCGGGGGACAGTTATAACTTCTACGAGCAGTACTTC
CDR3: CASSSGDSYNFYEQYF

length: 14
V: TRBV2
D: TRBD1
J: TRBJ1-2
size: .
DNA: TGTGCCAGCAGTCTTACAGGGGGCGGCTATGGCTACACCTTC
CDR3: CASSLTGGGYGYTF

length: 16
V: TRBV4-1
D: .
J: TRBJ2-3
size: .
DNA: TGCGCCAGCAGTCCGAATAGAGGCCAATCAACAGATACGCAGTATTTT
CDR3: CASSPNRGQSTDTQYF

length: 15
V: TRBV6-5
D: .
J: TRBJ1-5
size: .
DNA: TGTGCCAGCAGTCCACAGGGTCCTTCGTCATGGCCCCAGCATTTT
CDR3: CASSPQGPSSWPQHF

length: 12
V: TRBV30
D: .
J: TRBJ1-2
size: .
DNA: TGTGCCTGGACTATGACAGGCTATGGCTACACCTTC
CDR3: CAWTMTGYGYTF

length: 16
V: TRBV4-2
D: .
J: TRBJ1-2
size: .
DNA: TGTGCCAGCAGCCAAGATCGGGGGGGGGCTAACTATGGCTACACCTTC
CDR3: CASSQDRGGANYGYTF

length: 16
V: TRBV5-4
D: TRBD2
J: TRBJ2-7
size: medium-sized
DNA: TGTGCCAGCAGCTTGGGGGGGACTAGCAGATCCTACGAGCAGTACTTC
CDR3: CASSLGGTSRSYEQYF

length: 15
V: TRBV6-5
D: TRBD1
J: TRBJ1-1
size: .
DNA: TGTGCCAGCAGTTACTCGGACAGGGGCGATACTGAAGCTTTCTTT
CDR3: CASSYSDRGDTEAFF

length: 14
V: TRBV5-1
D: TRBD1
J: TRBJ1-1
size: .
DNA: TGCGCCAGCAGTTCCACAGGGGGAGACACTGAAGCTTTCTTT
CDR3: CASSSTGGDTEAFF

length: 17
V: TRBV23-1
D: .
J: TRBJ2-7
size: .
DNA: TGCGCCAGCAGTCAATCTAAGAACCCAGGCAGTTCCTACGAGCAGTACTTC
CDR3: CASSQSKNPGSSYEQYF

length: 16
V: TRBV28
D: TRBD1
J: TRBJ2-5
size: .
DNA: TGTGCCAGCAGCCCGCCCGTACAGGGGGCGCGGGAGACCCAGTACTTC
CDR3: CASSPPVQGARETQYF

length: 16
V: TRBV3-1/TRBV3-2
D: .
J: TRBJ2-3
size: .
DNA: TGTGCCAGCAGCCAAGATCCAGCGAGAAGCACAGATACGCAGTATTTT
CDR3: CASSQDPARSTDTQYF

length: 11
V: TRBV30
D: .
J: TRBJ2-7
size: .
DNA: TGTGCCTGGAGTTCCGGTTCCGAGCAGTACTTC
CDR3: CAWSSGSEQYF

length: 11
V: TRBV19
D: .
J: TRBJ1-2
size: .
DNA: TGTGCCAGTACCACAGGACGGGGCTACACCTTC
CDR3: CASTTGRGYTF

length: 16
V: TRBV6-1
D: .
J: TRBJ1-5
size: .
DNA: TGTGCCAGCAGTGAAACAAGACAGTCATTCGATCAGCCCCAGCATTTT
CDR3: CASSETRQSFDQPQHF

length: 15
V: TRBV6-1
D: TRBD2
J: TRBJ2-5
size: .
DNA: TGTGCCAGCAGTGAAGCGCTTTTCGGGAGGGAGACCCAGTACTTC
CDR3: CASSEALFGRETQYF

length: 13
V: TRBV18
D: .
J: TRBJ2-2
size: .
DNA: TGTGCCAGCTCACCAGGGGCTGCCGTCGAGCTGTTTTTT
CDR3: CASSPGAAVELFF

length: 15
V: TRBV6-1
D: TRBD1
J: TRBJ1-1
size: .
DNA: TGTGCCAGCAGTGAGATACAGGGGGTGGTCACTGAAGCTTTCTTT
CDR3: CASSEIQGVVTEAFF

length: 15
V: TRBV13
D: TRBD1
J: TRBJ2-3
size: .
DNA: TGTGCCAGCAGCTCCGGGACAGGGGGCGCAGATACGCAGTATTTT
CDR3: CASSSGTGGADTQYF

length: 15
V: TRBV9
D: .
J: TRBJ1-5
size: .
DNA: TGTGCCAGCAGCCCTTCCACAGGTGCCGGGCAGCCCCAGCATTTT
CDR3: CASSPSTGAGQPQHF

length: 14
V: TRBV6-5
D: .
J: TRBJ1-2
size: .
DNA: TGTGCCAGCAGCACCGTTCGAGCTCGTTATGGCTACACCTTC
CDR3: CASSTVRARYGYTF